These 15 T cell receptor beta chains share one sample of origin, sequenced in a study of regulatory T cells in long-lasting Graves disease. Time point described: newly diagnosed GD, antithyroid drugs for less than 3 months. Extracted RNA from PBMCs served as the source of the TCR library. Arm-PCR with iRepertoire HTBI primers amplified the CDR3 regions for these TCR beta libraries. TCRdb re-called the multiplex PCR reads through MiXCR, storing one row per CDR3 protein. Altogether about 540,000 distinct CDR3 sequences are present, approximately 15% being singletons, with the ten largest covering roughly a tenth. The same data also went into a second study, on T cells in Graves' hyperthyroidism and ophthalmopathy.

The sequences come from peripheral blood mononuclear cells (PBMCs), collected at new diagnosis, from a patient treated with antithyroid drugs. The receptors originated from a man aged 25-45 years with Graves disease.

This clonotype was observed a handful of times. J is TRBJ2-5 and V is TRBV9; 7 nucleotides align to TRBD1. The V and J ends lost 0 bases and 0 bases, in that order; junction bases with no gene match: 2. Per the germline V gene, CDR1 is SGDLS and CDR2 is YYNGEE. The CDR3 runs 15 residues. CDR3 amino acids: CASSVEGAYQETQYF. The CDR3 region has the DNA TGTGCCAGCAGCGTAGAGGGGGCGTACCAAGAGACCCAGTACTTC.

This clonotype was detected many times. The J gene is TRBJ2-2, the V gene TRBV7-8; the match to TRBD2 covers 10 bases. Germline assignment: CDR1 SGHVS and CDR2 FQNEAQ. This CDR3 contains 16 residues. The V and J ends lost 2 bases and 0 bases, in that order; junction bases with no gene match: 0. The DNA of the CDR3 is TGTGCCAGCAGCTTAAGCGGGAGGGCGAACACCGGGGAGCTGTTTTTT. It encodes CASSLSGRANTGELFF.

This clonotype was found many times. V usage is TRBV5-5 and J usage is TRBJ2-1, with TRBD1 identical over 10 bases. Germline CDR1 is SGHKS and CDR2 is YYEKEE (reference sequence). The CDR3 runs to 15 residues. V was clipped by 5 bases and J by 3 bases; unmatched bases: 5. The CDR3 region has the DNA TGTGCCAGCAGTGATCGGGACAGGGGCTACAATGAGCAGTTCTTC. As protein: CASSDRDRGYNEQFF.

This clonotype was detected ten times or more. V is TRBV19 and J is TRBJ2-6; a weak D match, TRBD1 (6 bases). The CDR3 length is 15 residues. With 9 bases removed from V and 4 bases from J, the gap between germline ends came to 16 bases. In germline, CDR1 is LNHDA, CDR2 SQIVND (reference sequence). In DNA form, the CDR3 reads TGTGCCAGCAGTTCACAGGGTTCGGGGGCCAACGTCCTGACTTTC. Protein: CASSSQGSGANVLTF.

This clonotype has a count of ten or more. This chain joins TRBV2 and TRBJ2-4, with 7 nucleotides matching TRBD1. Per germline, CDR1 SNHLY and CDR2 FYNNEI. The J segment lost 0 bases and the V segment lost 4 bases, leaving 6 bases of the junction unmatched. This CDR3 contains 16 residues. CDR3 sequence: CASSGLGGLAKNIQYF. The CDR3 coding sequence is TGTGCCAGCAGTGGTCTAGGGGGCTTAGCCAAAAACATTCAGTACTTC.

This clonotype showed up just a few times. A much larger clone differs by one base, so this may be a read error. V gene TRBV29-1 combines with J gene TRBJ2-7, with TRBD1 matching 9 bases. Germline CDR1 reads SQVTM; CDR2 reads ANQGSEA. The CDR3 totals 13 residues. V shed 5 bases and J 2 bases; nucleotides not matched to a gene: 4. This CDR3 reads CSVPGTGTYEQYF. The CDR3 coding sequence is TGCAGCGTTCCCGGGACAGGGACCTACGAGCAGTACTTC.

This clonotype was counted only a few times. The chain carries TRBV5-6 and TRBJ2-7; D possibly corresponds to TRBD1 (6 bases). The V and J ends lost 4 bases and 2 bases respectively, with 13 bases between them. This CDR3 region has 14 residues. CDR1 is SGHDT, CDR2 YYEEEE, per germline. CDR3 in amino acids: CASSPRDIPYEQYF. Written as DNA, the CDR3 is TGTGCCAGCAGCCCTCGGGACATTCCCTACGAGCAGTACTTC.

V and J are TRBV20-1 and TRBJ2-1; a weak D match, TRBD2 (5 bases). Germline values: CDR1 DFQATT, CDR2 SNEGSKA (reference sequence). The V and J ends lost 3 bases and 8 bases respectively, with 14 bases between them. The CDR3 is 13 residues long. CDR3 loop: CSARRVGQDEQFF. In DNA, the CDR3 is TGCAGTGCTAGGAGGGTAGGGCAGGATGAGCAGTTCTTC.

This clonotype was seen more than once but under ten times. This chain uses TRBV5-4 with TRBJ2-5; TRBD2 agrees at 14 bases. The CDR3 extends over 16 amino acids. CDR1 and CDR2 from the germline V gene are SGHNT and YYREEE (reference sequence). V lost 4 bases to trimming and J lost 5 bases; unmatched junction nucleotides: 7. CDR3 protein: CASSPGTSGSTETQYF. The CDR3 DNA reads TGTGCCAGCAGCCCCGGGACTAGCGGGAGTACGGAGACCCAGTACTTC.

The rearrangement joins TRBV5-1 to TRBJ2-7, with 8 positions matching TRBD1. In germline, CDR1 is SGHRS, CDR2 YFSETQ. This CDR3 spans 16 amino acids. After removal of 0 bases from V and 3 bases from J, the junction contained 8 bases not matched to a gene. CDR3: CASSLAAGGPYYEQYF. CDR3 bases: TGCGCCAGCAGCTTGGCCGCAGGGGGCCCCTACTACGAGCAGTACTTC.

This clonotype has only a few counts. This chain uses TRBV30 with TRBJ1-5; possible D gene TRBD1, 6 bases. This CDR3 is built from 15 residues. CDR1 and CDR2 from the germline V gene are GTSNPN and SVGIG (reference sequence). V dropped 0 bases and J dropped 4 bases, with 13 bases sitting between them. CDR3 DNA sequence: TGTGCCTGGAGTGTAGGGGGGGCCCCGAATCAGCCCCAGCATTTT. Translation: CAWSVGGAPNQPQHF. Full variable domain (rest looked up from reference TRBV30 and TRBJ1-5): SQTIHQWPATLVQPVGSPLSLECTVEGTSNPNLYWYRQAAGRGLQLLFYSVGIGQISSEVPQNLSASRPQDRQFILSSKKLLLSDSGFYLCAWSVGGAPNQPQHFGDGTRLSIL.

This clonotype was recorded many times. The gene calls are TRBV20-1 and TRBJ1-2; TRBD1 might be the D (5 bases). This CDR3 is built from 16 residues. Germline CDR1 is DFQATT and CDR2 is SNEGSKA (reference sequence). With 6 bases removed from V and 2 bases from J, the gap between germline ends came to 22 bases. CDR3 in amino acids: CSAHERGIRANYGYTF. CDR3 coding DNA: TGCAGTGCCCACGAGAGGGGAATACGGGCAAACTATGGCTACACCTTC.

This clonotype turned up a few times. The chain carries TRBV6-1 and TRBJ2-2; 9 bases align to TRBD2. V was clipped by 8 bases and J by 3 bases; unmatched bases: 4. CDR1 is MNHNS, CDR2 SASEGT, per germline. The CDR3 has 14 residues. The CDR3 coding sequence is TGTGCCAGCCAACTAGCGGGTTACACCGGGGAGCTGTTTTTT. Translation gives CASQLAGYTGELFF.

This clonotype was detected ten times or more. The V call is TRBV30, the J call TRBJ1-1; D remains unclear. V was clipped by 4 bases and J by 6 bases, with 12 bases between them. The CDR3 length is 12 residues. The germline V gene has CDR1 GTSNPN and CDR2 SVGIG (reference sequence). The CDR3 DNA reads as TGTGCCTGGAAGGCAGAGGCTCCTGAAGCTTTCTTT. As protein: CAWKAEAPEAFF.

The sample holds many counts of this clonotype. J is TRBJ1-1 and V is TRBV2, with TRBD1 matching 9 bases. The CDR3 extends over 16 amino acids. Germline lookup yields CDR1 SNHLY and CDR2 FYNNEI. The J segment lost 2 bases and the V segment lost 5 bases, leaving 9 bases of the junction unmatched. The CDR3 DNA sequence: TGTGCCAGCAGTCCTCGAGGGACAGGGATAAACACTGAAGCTTTCTTT. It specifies CASSPRGTGINTEAFF.